This TCR beta chain was identified during a study of cytomegalovirus exposure and HLA in healthy donors. About the study: Membership in the Caucasian-associated ancestry cluster was found for around 85% of 300 to 400 genotyped donors. Broader study findings: An analysis that was carried out later associated fewer than 20,000 TCR beta sequences with HLA alleles at 0.05 false discovery rate. In a later analysis, a missense DCLRE1C variant was linked to TCR beta V- and J-gene trimming. Usually a TCR sequence was rare, but some public TCRs were found in many donors.

The CDR3 runs 14 residues. V lost 1 base, J lost 10 bases, and 12 bases lay in between. Per the germline V gene, CDR1 is SGHKS and CDR2 is YYEKEE (reference sequence). Use of 60 Vbeta and 13 Jbeta primers characterized the PCR. The assay was immunoSEQ multiplex PCR, and TCRdb's table has in-frame clones only and misses some. Here the sample spans under 200,000 clones, roughly 77% being singletons. A note on this clone: The antigen is undetermined.

Material for sequencing was PBMCs. This chain uses TRBV5-5 with TRBJ1-6; D is perhaps TRBD1 (6 bases). This sequence originates from a male donor in good health and CMV-seronegative. Here the CDR3 DNA reads TGTGCCAGCAGCTTGACAGGGTCGGGATCACCCCTCCACTTT. Translated, it gives CASSLTGSGSPLHF.